Below, one T cell receptor beta chain is given with its context. Antigen: not known. Treatment here: oral pan-JAK inhibitor, 5-10 mg twice daily. This sample was included in a study of CD8+ T cells in alopecia areata. On the study more broadly: Patients in the treated group were given tofacitinib by mouth, 5 to 10 mg twice a day. Scoring of treated patients' severity used the percentage of affected scalp area. Overall study results and limits: Scalp samples also yield sequences from resident alphabeta T cells of normal skin. While tofacitinib was given, many expanded lesional clones persisted in scalp and blood.

RNA was extracted and reverse transcribed into cDNA as the sequencing template. The repertoire was sequenced with immunoSEQ multiplex PCR; TCRdb's copy has only in-frame clones and lacks some. The sample lists roughly 200,000 clones, more than 30% occurring once. This clonotype originated in a human donor with alopecia areata. The specimen was CD4+ T cells sorted from blood, collected between weeks 30 and 35, from a patient treated with tofacitinib.

CDR3 nucleotide sequence: TGTGCCTGGAGTTCAGGGGGTGGCTACACCTTC. Amino acids: CAWSSGGGYTF. The chain joins TRBV30 to TRBJ1-2; 7 bases are shared with TRBD1. CDR1 is GTSNPN and CDR2 is SVGIG in the germline V gene (reference sequence). This CDR3 has 11 residues. With V trimmed by 2 bases and J by 7 bases, 1 base remained unmatched.